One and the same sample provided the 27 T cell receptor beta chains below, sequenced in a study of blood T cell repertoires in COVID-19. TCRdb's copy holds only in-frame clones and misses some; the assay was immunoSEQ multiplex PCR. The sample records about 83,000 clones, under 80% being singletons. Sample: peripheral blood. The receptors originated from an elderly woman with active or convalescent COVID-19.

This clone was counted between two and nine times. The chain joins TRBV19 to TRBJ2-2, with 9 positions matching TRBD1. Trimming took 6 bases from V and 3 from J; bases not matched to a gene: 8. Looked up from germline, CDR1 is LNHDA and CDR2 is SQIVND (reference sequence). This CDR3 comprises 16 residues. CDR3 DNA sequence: TGTGCCAGTAGCCCGAGGGACAGGGAAGACACCGGGGAGCTGTTTTTT. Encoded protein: CASSPRDREDTGELFF.

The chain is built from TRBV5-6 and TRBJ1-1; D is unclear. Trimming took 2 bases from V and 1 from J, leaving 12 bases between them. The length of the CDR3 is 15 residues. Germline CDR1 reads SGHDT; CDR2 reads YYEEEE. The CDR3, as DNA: TGTGCCAGCAGCTTTCTAGGCGCAACGAACACTGAAGCTTTCTTT. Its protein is CASSFLGATNTEAFF. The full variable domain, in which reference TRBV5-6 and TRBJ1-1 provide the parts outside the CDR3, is DAGVTQSPTHLIKTRGQQVTLRCSPKSGHDTVSWYQQALGQGPQFIFQYYEEEERQRGNFPDRFSGHQFPNYSSELNVNALLLGDSALYLCASSFLGATNTEAFFGQGTRLTVV.

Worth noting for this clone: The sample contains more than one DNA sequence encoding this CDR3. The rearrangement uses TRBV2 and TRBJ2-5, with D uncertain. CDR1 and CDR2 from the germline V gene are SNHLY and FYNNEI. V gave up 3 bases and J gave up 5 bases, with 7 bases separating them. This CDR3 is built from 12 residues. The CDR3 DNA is TGTGCCAGCAGTGAGTCGCGGGAGACCCAGTACTTC. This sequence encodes CASSESRETQYF.

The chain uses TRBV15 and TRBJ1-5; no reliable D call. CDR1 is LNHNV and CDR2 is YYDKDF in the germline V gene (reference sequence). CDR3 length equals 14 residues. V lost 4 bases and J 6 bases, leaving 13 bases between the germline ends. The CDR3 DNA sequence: TGTGCCACCAGCAATGGAGGGTTGGGTCAGCCCCAGCATTTT. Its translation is CATSNGGLGQPQHF.

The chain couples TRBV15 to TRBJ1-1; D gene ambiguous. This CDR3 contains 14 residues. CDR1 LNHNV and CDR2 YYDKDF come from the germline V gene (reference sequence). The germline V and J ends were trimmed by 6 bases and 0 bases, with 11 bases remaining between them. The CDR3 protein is CATSPGRLNTEAFF. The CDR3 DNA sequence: TGTGCCACCAGTCCGGGGAGGCTGAACACTGAAGCTTTCTTT. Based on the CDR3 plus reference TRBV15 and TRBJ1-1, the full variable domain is DAMVIQNPRYQVTQFGKPVTLSCSQTLNHNVMYWYQQKSSQAPKLLFHYYDKDFNNEADTPDNFQSRRPNTSFCFLDIRSPGLGDTAMYLCATSPGRLNTEAFFGQGTRLTVV.

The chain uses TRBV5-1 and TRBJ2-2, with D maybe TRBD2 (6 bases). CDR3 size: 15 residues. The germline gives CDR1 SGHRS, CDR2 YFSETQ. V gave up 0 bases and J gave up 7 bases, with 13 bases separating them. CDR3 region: CASSLVGPEGGELFF. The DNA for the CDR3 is TGCGCCAGCAGCTTGGTGGGGCCGGAGGGCGGGGAGCTGTTTTTT.

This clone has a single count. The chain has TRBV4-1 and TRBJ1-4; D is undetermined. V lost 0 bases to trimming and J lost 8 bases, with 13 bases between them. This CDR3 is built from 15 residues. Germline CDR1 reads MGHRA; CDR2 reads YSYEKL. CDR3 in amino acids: CASSQDATVREKLFF. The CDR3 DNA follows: TGCGCCAGCAGCCAAGATGCCACAGTTAGGGAAAAACTGTTTTTT.

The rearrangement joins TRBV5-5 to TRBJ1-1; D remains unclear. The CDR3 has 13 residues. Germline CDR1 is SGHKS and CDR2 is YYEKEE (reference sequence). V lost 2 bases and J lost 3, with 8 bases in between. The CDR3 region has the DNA TGTGCCAGCAGCTTTGCTGGAGACACTGAAGCTTTCTTT. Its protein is CASSFAGDTEAFF.

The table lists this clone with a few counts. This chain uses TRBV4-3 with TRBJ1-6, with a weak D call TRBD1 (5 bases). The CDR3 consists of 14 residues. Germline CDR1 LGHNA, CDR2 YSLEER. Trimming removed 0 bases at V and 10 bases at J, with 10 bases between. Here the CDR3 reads CASSQEERGSPLHF. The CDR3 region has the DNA TGCGCCAGCAGCCAAGAGGAAAGGGGATCACCCCTCCACTTT.

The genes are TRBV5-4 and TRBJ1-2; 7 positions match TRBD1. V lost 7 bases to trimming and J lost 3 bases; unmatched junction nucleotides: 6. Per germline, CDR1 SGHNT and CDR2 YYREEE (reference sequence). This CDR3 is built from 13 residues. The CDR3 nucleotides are TGTGCCAGCGGAGACAGGGCGTACTATGGCTACACCTTC. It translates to CASGDRAYYGYTF.

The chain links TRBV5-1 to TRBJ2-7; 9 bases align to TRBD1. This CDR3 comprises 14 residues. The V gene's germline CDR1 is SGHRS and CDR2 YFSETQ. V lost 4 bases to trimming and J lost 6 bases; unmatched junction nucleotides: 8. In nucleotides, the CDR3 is TGCGCCAGCAGCCAGGACAGGGGAGGACTCGAGCAGTACTTC. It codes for CASSQDRGGLEQYF.

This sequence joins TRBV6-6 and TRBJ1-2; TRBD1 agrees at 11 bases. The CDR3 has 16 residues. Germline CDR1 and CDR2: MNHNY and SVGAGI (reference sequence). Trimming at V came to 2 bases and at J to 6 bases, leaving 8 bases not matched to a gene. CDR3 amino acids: CASSYPGTGGRNGYTF. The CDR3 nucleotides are TGTGCCAGCAGTTACCCCGGGACAGGGGGGAGGAATGGCTACACCTTC.

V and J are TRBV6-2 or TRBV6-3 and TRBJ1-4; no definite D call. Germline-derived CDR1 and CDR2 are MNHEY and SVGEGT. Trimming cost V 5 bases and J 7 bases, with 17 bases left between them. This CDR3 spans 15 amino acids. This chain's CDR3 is CASSASEVRSEKLFF. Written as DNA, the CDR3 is TGTGCCAGCAGTGCCAGCGAGGTCCGCTCTGAAAAACTGTTTTTT.

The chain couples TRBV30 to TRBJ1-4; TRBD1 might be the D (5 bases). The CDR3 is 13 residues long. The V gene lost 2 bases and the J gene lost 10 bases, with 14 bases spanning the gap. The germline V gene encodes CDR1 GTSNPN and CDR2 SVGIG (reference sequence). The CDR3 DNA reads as TGTGCCTGGAGTCAGGACGGCGGGGGAAAACTGTTTTTT. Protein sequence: CAWSQDGGGKLFF.

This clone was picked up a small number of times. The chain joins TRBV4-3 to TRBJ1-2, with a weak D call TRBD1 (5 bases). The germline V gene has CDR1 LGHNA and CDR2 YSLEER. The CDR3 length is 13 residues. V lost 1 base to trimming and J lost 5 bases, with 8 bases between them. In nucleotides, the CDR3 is TGCGCCAGCAGCCAAGCTACAGGTTATGGCTACACCTTC. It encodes CASSQATGYGYTF.

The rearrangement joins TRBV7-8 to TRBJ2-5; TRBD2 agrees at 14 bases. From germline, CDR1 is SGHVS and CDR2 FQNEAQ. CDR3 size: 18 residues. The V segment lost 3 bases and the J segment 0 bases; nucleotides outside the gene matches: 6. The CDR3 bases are TGTGCCAGCAGCTTTGGACTAGCGGGGGGCCGGTACCAAGAGACCCAGTACTTC. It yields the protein CASSFGLAGGRYQETQYF.

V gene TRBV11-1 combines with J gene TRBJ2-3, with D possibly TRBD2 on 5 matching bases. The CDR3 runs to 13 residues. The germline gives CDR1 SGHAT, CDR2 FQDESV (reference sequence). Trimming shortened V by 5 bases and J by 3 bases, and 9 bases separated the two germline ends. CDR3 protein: CASSLRLTDTQYF. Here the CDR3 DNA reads TGTGCCAGCAGCCTACGACTAACAGATACGCAGTATTTT.

The CDR3 coding sequence is TGTGCCAGCAGCCAAGGAGGGGGACAGGGCCATTCACCCCTCCACTTT. Translating gives CASSQGGGQGHSPLHF. This chain joins TRBV3-1 (or the pseudogene TRBV3-2) and TRBJ1-6; 9 positions agree with TRBD1. The germline gives CDR1 LGHDT, CDR2 YNNKEL (reference sequence). V shed 1 base, J shed 8 bases, and the junction held 6 bases outside the gene matches. The CDR3 sequence is 16 residues long.

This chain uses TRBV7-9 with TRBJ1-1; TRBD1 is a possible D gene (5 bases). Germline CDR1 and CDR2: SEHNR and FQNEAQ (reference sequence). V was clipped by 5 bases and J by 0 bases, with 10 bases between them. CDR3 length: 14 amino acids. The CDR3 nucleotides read TGTGCCAGCAGCCCCCGGACATTGAACACTGAAGCTTTCTTT. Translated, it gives CASSPRTLNTEAFF.

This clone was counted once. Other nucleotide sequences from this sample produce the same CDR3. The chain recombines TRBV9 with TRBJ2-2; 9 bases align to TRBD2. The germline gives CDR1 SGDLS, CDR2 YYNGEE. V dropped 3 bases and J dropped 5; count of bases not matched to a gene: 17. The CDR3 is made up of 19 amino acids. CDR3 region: CASSGRQRRGGRETGELFF. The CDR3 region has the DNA TGTGCCAGCAGCGGCCGGCAGAGGCGGGGGGGCCGGGAGACCGGGGAGCTGTTTTTT. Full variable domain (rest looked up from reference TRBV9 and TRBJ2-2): DSGVTQTPKHLITATGQRVTLRCSPRSGDLSVYWYQQSLDQGLQFLIQYYNGEERAKGNILERFSAQQFPDLHSELNLSSLELGDSALYFCASSGRQRRGGRETGELFFGEGSRLTVL.

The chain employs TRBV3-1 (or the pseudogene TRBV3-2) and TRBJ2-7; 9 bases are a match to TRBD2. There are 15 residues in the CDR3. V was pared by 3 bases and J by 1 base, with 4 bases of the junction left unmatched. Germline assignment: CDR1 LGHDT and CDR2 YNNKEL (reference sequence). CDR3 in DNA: TGTGCCAGCAGCCAGCTGCGGGGGGGATCCTACGAGCAGTACTTC. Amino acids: CASSQLRGGSYEQYF.

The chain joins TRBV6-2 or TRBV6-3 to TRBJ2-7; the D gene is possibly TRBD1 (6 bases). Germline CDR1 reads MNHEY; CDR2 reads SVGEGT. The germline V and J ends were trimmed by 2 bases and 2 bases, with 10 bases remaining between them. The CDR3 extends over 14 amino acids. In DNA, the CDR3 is TGTGCCAGCAGTTACCCGGACAGTCCCTACGAGCAGTACTTC. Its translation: CASSYPDSPYEQYF.

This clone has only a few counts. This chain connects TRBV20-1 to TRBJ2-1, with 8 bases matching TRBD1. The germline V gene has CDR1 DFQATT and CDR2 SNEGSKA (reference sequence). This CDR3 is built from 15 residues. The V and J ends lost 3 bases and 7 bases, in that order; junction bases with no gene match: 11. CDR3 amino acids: CSASGQGEGLNEQFF. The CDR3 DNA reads TGCAGTGCTAGTGGACAGGGTGAAGGTTTGAATGAGCAGTTCTTC.

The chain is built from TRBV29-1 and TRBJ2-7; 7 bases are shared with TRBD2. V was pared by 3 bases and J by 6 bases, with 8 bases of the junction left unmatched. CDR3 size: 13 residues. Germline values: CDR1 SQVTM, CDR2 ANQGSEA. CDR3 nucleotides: TGCAGCGTTGACGACCGGACTAGAGGCGAGCAGTACTTC. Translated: CSVDDRTRGEQYF.

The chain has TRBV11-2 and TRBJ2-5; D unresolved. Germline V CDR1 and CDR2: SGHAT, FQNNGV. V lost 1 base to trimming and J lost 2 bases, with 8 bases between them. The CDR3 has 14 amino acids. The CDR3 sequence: CASSLASGQETQYF. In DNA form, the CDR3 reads TGTGCCAGCAGCTTAGCGTCGGGTCAAGAGACCCAGTACTTC.

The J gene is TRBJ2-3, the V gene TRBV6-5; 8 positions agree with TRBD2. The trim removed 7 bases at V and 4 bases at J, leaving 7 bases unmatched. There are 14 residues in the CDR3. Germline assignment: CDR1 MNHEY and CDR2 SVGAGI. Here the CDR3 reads CASNSGAVADTQYF. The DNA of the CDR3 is TGTGCCAGCAATAGCGGGGCCGTCGCAGATACGCAGTATTTT.

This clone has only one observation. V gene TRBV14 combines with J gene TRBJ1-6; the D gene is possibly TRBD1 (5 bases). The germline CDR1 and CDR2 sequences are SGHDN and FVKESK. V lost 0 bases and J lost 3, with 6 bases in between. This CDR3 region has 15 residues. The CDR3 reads CASSQDRGYNSPLHF. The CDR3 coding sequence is TGTGCCAGCAGCCAAGATAGGGGCTATAATTCACCCCTCCACTTT.